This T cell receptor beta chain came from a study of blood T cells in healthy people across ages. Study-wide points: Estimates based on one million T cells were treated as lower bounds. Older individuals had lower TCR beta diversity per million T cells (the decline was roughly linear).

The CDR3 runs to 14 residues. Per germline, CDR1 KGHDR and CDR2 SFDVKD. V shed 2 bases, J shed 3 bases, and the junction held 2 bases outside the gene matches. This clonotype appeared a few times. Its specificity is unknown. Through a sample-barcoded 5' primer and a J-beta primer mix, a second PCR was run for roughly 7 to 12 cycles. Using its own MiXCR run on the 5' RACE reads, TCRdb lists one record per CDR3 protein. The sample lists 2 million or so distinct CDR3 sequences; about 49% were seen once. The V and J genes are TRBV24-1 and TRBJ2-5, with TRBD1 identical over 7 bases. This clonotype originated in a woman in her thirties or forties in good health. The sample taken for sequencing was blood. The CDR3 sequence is CATSDSDRKETQYF. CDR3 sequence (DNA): TGTGCCACCAGTGATTCGGACAGGAAAGAGACCCAGTACTTC.